The rows below give T cell receptor beta chains drawn from one sample of a study of blood T cells in healthy people across ages. Using its own MiXCR run on the 5' RACE reads, TCRdb lists one record per CDR3 protein. The sample includes hundreds of thousands of distinct CDR3 sequences, approximately 47% of them seen just once. The sequencing input was blood. The source is a man aged 55 to 70 in good health. CDR3s leave out the opening cysteine and the closing phenylalanine or tryptophan. Where a row states a size, it is once, few, many or the class of an expanded clone; other rows omit it.

v_gene: TRBV6-4
j_gene: TRBJ2-3
abundance: -
CDR3aa: ASSDLAGPSTDTQY

v_gene: TRBV27
j_gene: TRBJ2-1
abundance: -
CDR3aa: ASSLGQSYNEQF

v_gene: TRBV3-1
j_gene: TRBJ1-4
abundance: once
CDR3aa: ASSQGPNFNEKLF

v_gene: TRBV3-1
j_gene: TRBJ2-5
abundance: few
CDR3aa: ASSPSEGRWETQY

v_gene: TRBV5-1
j_gene: TRBJ2-3
abundance: -
CDR3aa: ASSGTGGDTQY

v_gene: TRBV20-1
j_gene: TRBJ2-2
abundance: -
CDR3aa: SARDSGGYTGELF

v_gene: TRBV6-2/TRBV6-3
j_gene: TRBJ2-7
abundance: -
CDR3aa: ASSYLGGRGNNEQY

v_gene: TRBV27
j_gene: TRBJ2-7
abundance: many
CDR3aa: ASGIDGAYEQY

v_gene: TRBV29-1
j_gene: TRBJ1-4
abundance: -
CDR3aa: SVGTGPTNEKLF

v_gene: TRBV29-1
j_gene: TRBJ1-4
abundance: -
CDR3aa: SVRFNEKLF

v_gene: TRBV27
j_gene: TRBJ2-1
abundance: many
CDR3aa: ASSLYGSYNEQF

v_gene: TRBV29-1
j_gene: TRBJ2-1
abundance: -
CDR3aa: SVRGLAGNEQF

v_gene: TRBV24-1
j_gene: TRBJ2-1
abundance: few
CDR3aa: ATSAGLAESYNEQF

v_gene: TRBV29-1
j_gene: TRBJ2-1
abundance: -
CDR3aa: SVEFPGSSYNEQF

v_gene: TRBV30
j_gene: TRBJ2-1
abundance: few
CDR3aa: AWSVIDRGYSVEQF

v_gene: TRBV5-1
j_gene: TRBJ2-5
abundance: few
CDR3aa: ASGRGAQETQY

v_gene: TRBV7-8
j_gene: TRBJ1-2
abundance: -
CDR3aa: ASSPRVSGGYT

v_gene: TRBV29-1
j_gene: TRBJ2-7
abundance: -
CDR3aa: SVAVGTGITYEQY

v_gene: TRBV20-1
j_gene: TRBJ2-1
abundance: -
CDR3aa: SARKRVDRFSYNEQF

v_gene: TRBV10-3
j_gene: TRBJ2-7
abundance: -
CDR3aa: AINDQGGSYEQY

v_gene: TRBV4-3
j_gene: TRBJ2-3
abundance: medium-sized
CDR3aa: ASSRGTSDGDTQY

v_gene: TRBV12-3/TRBV12-4
j_gene: TRBJ2-3
abundance: -
CDR3aa: ASTLSGGSTDTQY

v_gene: TRBV4-3
j_gene: TRBJ2-3
abundance: few
CDR3aa: ASSRDGQSTDTQY

v_gene: TRBV29-1
j_gene: TRBJ2-7
abundance: -
CDR3aa: SARDRGGGQY

v_gene: TRBV7-9
j_gene: TRBJ1-4
abundance: -
CDR3aa: ASSLADDSLNEKLF

v_gene: TRBV24-1
j_gene: TRBJ2-4
abundance: -
CDR3aa: ATSESKDPGNIQY

v_gene: TRBV12-3/TRBV12-4
j_gene: -
abundance: -
CDR3aa: ASTHEGEYYYETQY

v_gene: TRBV11-2
j_gene: TRBJ2-3
abundance: -
CDR3aa: ASSLSGGASSDTQY

v_gene: TRBV27
j_gene: TRBJ1-2
abundance: -
CDR3aa: ASTTSGVYGYT

v_gene: TRBV7-2
j_gene: TRBJ2-1
abundance: few
CDR3aa: ASSFGTRNEQF

v_gene: TRBV20-1
j_gene: TRBJ1-4
abundance: -
CDR3aa: SARPHQGAPTNEKLF

v_gene: TRBV7-2
j_gene: TRBJ2-7
abundance: -
CDR3aa: ASSKEGNSYEQY

v_gene: TRBV21-1
j_gene: TRBJ2-3
abundance: -
CDR3aa: ASSKGFGTDTQY

v_gene: TRBV3-1
j_gene: TRBJ2-3
abundance: -
CDR3aa: ASSQGQGTQY

v_gene: TRBV7-3
j_gene: TRBJ2-7
abundance: -
CDR3aa: ASSLSLAGDVDEQY

v_gene: TRBV11-2
j_gene: TRBJ2-5
abundance: -
CDR3aa: ASSSGLAGGQETQY

v_gene: TRBV25-1
j_gene: TRBJ2-7
abundance: few
CDR3aa: ASSVNGPTGLY

v_gene: TRBV16
j_gene: TRBJ1-4
abundance: once
CDR3aa: ASSQSRGPNEKLF

v_gene: TRBV20-1
j_gene: TRBJ2-1
abundance: -
CDR3aa: SASGTGGFDEQF

v_gene: TRBV3-1
j_gene: TRBJ2-7
abundance: -
CDR3aa: ASSQEPGTDHEQY